This TCR beta chain emerged from a study of shared clonotypes between healthy human individuals. The germline V gene encodes CDR1 SEHNR and CDR2 FQNEAQ (reference sequence). J was trimmed by 5 bases and V by 4 bases; bases with no gene match: 4. There are 14 residues in the CDR3. Note on this clone: What it recognizes is unknown. This same CDR3 is encoded by further DNA sequences in the sample.

The naive CD8 subset, CD45RO-negative cells positively selected for CCR7, excluded terminally differentiated effector memory CD45RA+ cells. Donors had no recently reported acute infections or vaccinations and were HIV-negative. Study-level points and caveats: A few donors had roughly 5.2% of their naive CD4 clonotypes in common.

In the sorted-subset replicate PCRs, roughly 210 ng DNA, 25,000 to 35,000 T cell genomes, was used. Using immunoSEQ multiplex PCR, the repertoire was profiled, and TCRdb retains in-frame clones only, with some absent. The sample has about 1,800,000 clones, about 95% seen once. This clonotype originated in a man between 18 and 29 years old in good health. The V call is TRBV7-9, the J call TRBJ2-1; TRBD1 aligns across 8 bases. The sequencing input was naive CD8+ T cells sorted from blood. The CDR3 sequence: CASSSGTGDNEQFF. The CDR3 nucleotides are TGTGCCAGCAGCTCCGGGACAGGAGACAATGAGCAGTTCTTC.